This entry describes one TCR beta chain. What antigen it recognizes has not been identified. The record has no base qualities; no much larger clone is one base away. The data originate from a study of human T cells and chemical hapten exposure (dated by TCRdb to 2020 to 2023). Background for the entire study: For sensitization, 2% DPC in acetone was applied to a 2 cm by 2 cm area of upper inner arm skin. Patient blood was sampled pre-sensitization (week 0) and at 2, 6 and about 24 weeks after DPC sensitization. Throughout the roughly 24-week study period, patients were also given weekly therapeutic DPC doses on the scalp. About 27 alopecia patients gave blood for TCR sequencing at one to four time points (pre-sensitization, 2, 6 and 24 weeks). Alopecia areata with under or over 50% scalp involvement, alopecia totalis and alopecia universalis were represented in the patient cohort, which was mostly female. Peripheral blood TCR repertoire changes were tracked in vivo in alopecia patients during primary and secondary sensitization to the hapten diphenylcyclopropenone (DPC). Libraries were pooled for sequencing, and variation in per-sample TCR yields was attributed mainly to small differences in library volumes within the pool. Patch testing on the upper back used Finn chambers containing 0.01% DPC, with scoring done after 6 days according to International Contact Dermatitis Research Group standards.

General study outcomes and caveats: Significantly more large CDR3 similarity clusters were formed by expanded TCRs than by pre-sensitization or healthy control sets, consistent with antigen-driven responses. DPC sensitization did not change the number of TCRs with a frequency above 1 in 1000, and there was no evidence of changes in global repertoire structure. Repeated subsampling changed both the strength of the expansion versus patch-test correlation and the threshold at which that correlation became significant. Alopecia, a presumed autoimmune disease, was present in all patients, so the immune response of the patients might differ from that of healthy individuals. A positive correlation was found between the number of PT1 expanded TCRs and patch test score, with significance reached at thresholds 8, 16 and 32 but not 4.

The sample's time point label is to be understood as: patch test 2, 6 weeks after DPC sensitization. The meaning of the sample's treatment or condition label: therapeutic diphenylcyclopropenone sensitization with weekly scalp DPC. Blood at each patch-test visit was drawn before the patch test was applied. To be eligible, patients had to be aged 18 to 70, diagnosed with alopecia and judged suitable for DPC therapy, while pregnant patients were excluded. Total RNA was extracted from unfractionated whole blood collected in Tempus Blood RNA tubes. Preparation of the library involved RACE. The sample was run on a NextSeq 500. Library preparation attached unique molecular identifiers to individual cDNA molecules for quantitative, reproducible TCR counting. For every blood RNA sample, sequencing covered both the TCR alpha and TCR beta chains. The original methods were these. The median number of TCRs per sample was around 100,000, ranging from roughly 23,224 to 690,600. The Decombinator software suite was used to annotate the V, J and CDR3 of the TCR reads. For PS versus PT1 abundance plots, all samples were subsampled to the same number of TCRs (28,000). TCRs were defined as expanded if absent before sensitization and observed at least eight times at the 2-week time point. The public reads were run again by TCRdb, first through fastp at Q25 and then through MiXCR, and only productive beta chains were kept. Rows merge per CDR3 protein into single entries with the most common DNA and genes. The V and J calls, along with clone size, are taken from TCRdb and not from the paper's own processing. The sample table contains some 88,000 distinct CDR3 sequences; only one count was recorded for about 10% of them. Roughly 2% of the sample lies in the top ten.

Via the germline V gene, CDR1 is SGHTA and CDR2 FQGNSA. From its cysteine to its phenylalanine, the CDR3 spans 13 amino acids. Just CDR3 DNA is preserved here, 39 bases in frame from base 1. Compared with germline, V lacks 5 bases and J lacks 12 bases; bases without a gene match: 8. The TCR was taken from a middle-aged man with alopecia areata. Some clones in this sample may be carry-over from other donors' samples. This chain is built from TRBV7-2 and TRBJ2-1; a stretch of 9 junction bases matches TRBD1. Here the sequenced sample was whole blood, taken in connection with sensitization to the hapten diphenylcyclopropenone (DPC). The nucleotide sequence reads as follows: TGTGCCAGCAGCAAAAGGGACAGGGACTGGCAGTTCTTC. This gives the protein CASSKRDRDWQFF.